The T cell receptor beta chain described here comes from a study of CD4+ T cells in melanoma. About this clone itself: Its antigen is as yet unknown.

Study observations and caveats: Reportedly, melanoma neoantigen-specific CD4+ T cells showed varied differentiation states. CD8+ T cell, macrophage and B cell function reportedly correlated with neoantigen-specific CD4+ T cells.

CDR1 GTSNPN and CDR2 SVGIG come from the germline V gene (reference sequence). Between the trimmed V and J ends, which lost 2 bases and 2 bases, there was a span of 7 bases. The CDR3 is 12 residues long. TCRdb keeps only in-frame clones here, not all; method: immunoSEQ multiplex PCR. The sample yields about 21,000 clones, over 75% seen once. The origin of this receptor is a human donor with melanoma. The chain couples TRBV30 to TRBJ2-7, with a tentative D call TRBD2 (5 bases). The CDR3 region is CAWSRGPYEQYF. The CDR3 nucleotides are TGTGCCTGGAGTCGGGGTCCCTACGAGCAGTACTTC.